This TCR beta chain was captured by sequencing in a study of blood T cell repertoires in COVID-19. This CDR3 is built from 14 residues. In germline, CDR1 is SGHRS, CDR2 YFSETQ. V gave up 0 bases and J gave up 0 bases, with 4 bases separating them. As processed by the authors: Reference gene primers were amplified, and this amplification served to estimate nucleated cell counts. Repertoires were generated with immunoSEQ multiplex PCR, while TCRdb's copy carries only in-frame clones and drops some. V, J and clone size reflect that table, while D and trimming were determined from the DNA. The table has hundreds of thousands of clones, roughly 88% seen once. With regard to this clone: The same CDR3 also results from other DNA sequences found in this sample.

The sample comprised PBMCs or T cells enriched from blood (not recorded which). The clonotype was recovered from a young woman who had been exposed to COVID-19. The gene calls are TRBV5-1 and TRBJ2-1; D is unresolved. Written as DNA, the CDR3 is TGCGCCAGCAGCTTGGAGAGCTCCTACAATGAGCAGTTCTTC. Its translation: CASSLESSYNEQFF. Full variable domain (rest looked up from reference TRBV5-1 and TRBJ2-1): KAGVTQTPRYLIKTRGQQVTLSCSPISGHRSVSWYQQTPGQGLQFLFEYFSETQRNKGNFPGRFSGRQFSNSRSEMNVSTLELGDSALYLCASSLESSYNEQFFGPGTRLTVL.